This T cell receptor beta chain was sequenced for a study of breast tumors, draining lymph nodes, adjacent tissues. Study observations and caveats: Tumor TCR diversity was below lymph nodes but above nontumor tissue. Tumor and nontumor repertoires were significantly more similar in luminal-like than in basal-like breast cancer. Findings are consistent with lymph node origin and intratumoral expansion of most tumor T cells.

This CDR3 spans 16 amino acids. Germline V CDR1 and CDR2: SGHTA, FQGNSA. V lost 5 bases, J lost 0 bases, and 14 bases lay in between. TCRdb called the multiplex PCR reads again in MiXCR, with one record for every CDR3 protein. The repertoire has about 180,000 distinct CDR3 sequences, about 30% of them found once; the top ten carry roughly 4.3%. Axillary draining lymph nodes of breast cancer patients supplied the node samples. This clonotype was detected many times. The antigen is not known. V is TRBV7-2 and J is TRBJ1-3; a possible D gene is TRBD1 (5 bases). What was sequenced was axillary lymph node tissue. This receptor was taken from a female donor with breast cancer. Some clones in this sample may be carry-over from other donors' samples. In DNA, the CDR3 is TGTGCCAGCAGCCCTGGGCGGGGGATCTCTGGAAACACCATATATTTT. Its translation is CASSPGRGISGNTIYF.